The 32 T cell receptor beta chains reported below all come from one sample, sequenced in a study of cytomegalovirus exposure and HLA in healthy donors. A multiplex PCR was run with 60 Vbeta primers and 13 Jbeta primers. The protocol was immunoSEQ multiplex PCR, while the TCRdb copy is restricted to in-frame clones and leaves out a portion. Among some 150,000 clones, approximately 90% were seen once, and the ten largest hold approximately 4.7%. Input material: PBMCs. These TCRs come from a woman in her 30s in good health and CMV-seronegative.

This chain joins TRBV6-5 and TRBJ2-5; the D gene is possibly TRBD2 (6 bases). The end of the DNA fits TRBJ2-7 better, so the J call may be wrong. The CDR3 spans 15 residues. CDR1 and CDR2 (germline): MNHEY, SVGAGI. CDR3 coding DNA: TGTGCCAGCAGTTACTCGTCGGGGGACCACTACGAGCAGTACTTC. Translation gives CASSYSSGDHYEQYF.

This sequence joins TRBV28 and TRBJ2-7; a possible D gene is TRBD2 (7 bases). The CDR3 length is 16 residues. The V gene's germline CDR1 is MDHEN and CDR2 SYDVKM. V was clipped by 6 bases and J by 7 bases, with 25 bases between them. The CDR3 DNA reads TGTGCCAGCAGCCCAGAGGGGTGGGGGGGGCTAGGGGAGCAGTACTTC. As protein: CASSPEGWGGLGEQYF. The full variable domain, its missing parts supplied by reference TRBV28 and TRBJ2-7, is DVKVTQSSRYLVKRTGEKVFLECVQDMDHENMFWYRQDPGLGLRLIYFSYDVKMKEKGDIPEGYSVSREKKERFSLILESASTNQTSMYLCASSPEGWGGLGEQYFGPGTRLTVT.

The chain uses TRBV2 and TRBJ2-1, with 13 nucleotides matching TRBD2. The length of the CDR3 is 15 residues. Trimming at V came to 8 bases and at J to 7 bases, leaving 8 bases not matched to a gene. Germline V gene data show CDR1 as SNHLY and CDR2 as FYNNEI. The CDR3 DNA sequence: TGTGCCAGCCGTCCGGAGACTAGCGGGAGGAATGAGCAGTTCTTC. It codes for CASRPETSGRNEQFF.

J is TRBJ2-3 and V is TRBV19, with D perhaps matching TRBD2 (7 bases). The ends were cut back, 7 bases at V and 0 bases at J, with 17 bases in the middle. The CDR3 length is 16 residues. From germline, CDR1 is LNHDA and CDR2 SQIVND (reference sequence). DNA of the CDR3: TGTGCCAGTATAGATACGCGGGGGCCCAGCACAGATACGCAGTATTTT. This encodes CASIDTRGPSTDTQYF.

This clone was counted a single time. The genes are TRBV11-2 and TRBJ2-2; 10 nucleotides match TRBD1. With V trimmed by 4 bases and J by 8 bases, 7 bases remained unmatched. CDR3 size: 15 residues. Germline CDR1 reads SGHAT; CDR2 reads FQNNGV. Here the CDR3 DNA reads TGTGCCAGCAGCTCTAGGGGACAGGGGAGGGGGGAGCTGTTTTTT. Amino acids: CASSSRGQGRGELFF.

The rearrangement links TRBV18 to TRBJ1-5; D unresolved. This CDR3 contains 15 residues. Between the trimmed V and J ends, which lost 2 bases and 1 base, there was a span of 9 bases. In germline, CDR1 is KGHSH, CDR2 LQKENI. CDR3 coding DNA: TGTGCCAGCTCACCAGGGCAGTTAAGCAATCAGCCCCAGCATTTT. Protein product: CASSPGQLSNQPQHF.

V usage is TRBV29-1 and J usage is TRBJ2-5; perhaps TRBD2 as D (5 bases). The J call is in doubt because the DNA end fits TRBJ2-7 better. CDR3 length equals 12 residues. The germline CDR1 and CDR2 sequences are SQVTM and ANQGSEA. CDR3 nucleotide sequence: TGCAGCGTTGGGGAGTCGGCCTACGAGCAGTACTTC. As protein: CSVGESAYEQYF.

This sequence joins TRBV30 and TRBJ2-1, with 7 nucleotides matching TRBD2. Germline values: CDR1 GTSNPN, CDR2 SVGIG (reference sequence). The V segment lost 3 bases and the J segment 7 bases; nucleotides outside the gene matches: 6. This CDR3 spans 13 amino acids. CDR3 DNA sequence: TGTGCCTGGAGCCCTAGCGGAGGGAATGAGCAGTTCTTC. Translated, it gives CAWSPSGGNEQFF.

The chain has TRBV7-9 and TRBJ1-2; perhaps TRBD1 as D (5 bases). V was pared by 1 base and J by 4 bases, with 19 bases between. The CDR3 sequence is 17 residues long. Germline V gene sequence: CDR1 SEHNR, CDR2 FQNEAQ (reference sequence). CDR3 in DNA: TGTGCCAGCAGCTTAGAGCGTTCAGGGCGGATGGGCTATGGCTACACCTTC. The encoded protein is CASSLERSGRMGYGYTF.

CDR3 sequence: CASSPLGPGEGYGYTF. CDR3 in DNA: TGTGCCAGCAGCCCCTTGGGTCCAGGGGAAGGCTATGGCTACACCTTC. The chain carries TRBV2 and TRBJ1-2; TRBD1 might be the D (6 bases). V lost 6 bases and J lost 4, with 21 bases in between. The CDR3 has 16 amino acids. The germline V gene encodes CDR1 SNHLY and CDR2 FYNNEI.

The chain has TRBV4-1 and TRBJ2-2; D might be TRBD2 (6 bases). V was shortened by 0 bases and J by 0 bases, with 14 bases between the two germline ends. CDR3 length: 18 residues. The germline gives CDR1 MGHRA, CDR2 YSYEKL. The chain's CDR3 is CASSQEGVRGANTGELFF. CDR3 nucleotide sequence: TGCGCCAGCAGCCAAGAAGGGGTGCGGGGCGCGAACACCGGGGAGCTGTTTTTT.

The chain is built from TRBV4-1 and TRBJ2-3, with 10 positions matching TRBD2. The CDR3 extends over 20 amino acids. Germline V gene data show CDR1 as MGHRA and CDR2 as YSYEKL. Germline trimming cut 1 base from V and 0 bases from J; bases unmatched to any gene: 13. CDR3 DNA sequence: TGCGCCAGCAGCCAAGTCGTCACTAGCGGGACTAGGAGTAGCACAGATACGCAGTATTTT. Translating it yields CASSQVVTSGTRSSTDTQYF.

The CDR3 spells CASSFGQLAKNIQYF. Written as DNA, the CDR3 is TGTGCCAGCAGCTTTGGACAGCTAGCCAAAAACATTCAGTACTTC. This rearrangement joins TRBV28 to TRBJ2-4, with D possibly matching TRBD1 (6 bases). The CDR3 totals 15 residues. Germline CDR1 reads MDHEN; CDR2 reads SYDVKM. Trimming removed 6 bases at V and 0 bases at J, with 12 bases between.

This clone was recorded only once. In nucleotides, the CDR3 is TGTGCCAGCAGTTCCACAGGGATCTCTGGGGCCAACGTCCTGACTTTC. It codes for CASSSTGISGANVLTF. The genes are TRBV28 and TRBJ2-6; tentatively, D is TRBD1 (6 bases). The V end was cut by 4 bases, the J end by 0 bases, with 10 bases between. Germline V gene sequence: CDR1 MDHEN, CDR2 SYDVKM. This CDR3 has 16 residues.

V usage is TRBV27 and J usage is TRBJ1-1; perhaps TRBD1 as D (6 bases). The CDR3 spans 15 residues. The V gene's germline CDR1 is MNHEY and CDR2 SMNVEV (reference sequence). The V end was cut by 1 base, the J end by 2 bases, with 11 bases between. The CDR3 reads CASSLWQGSNTEAFF. CDR3 DNA sequence: TGTGCCAGCAGTTTATGGCAGGGGTCTAACACTGAAGCTTTCTTT.

CDR3 in amino acids: CASSSTVAGNTIYF. The DNA of the CDR3 is TGTGCCAGCAGTTCAACAGTAGCTGGAAACACCATATATTTT. The chain is built from TRBV11-2 and TRBJ1-3; D not resolved. The CDR3 sequence is 14 residues long. The V end lost 6 bases, the J end lost 2 bases, and 11 bases lay between the germline ends. Germline V gene data show CDR1 as SGHAT and CDR2 as FQNNGV.

The chain has TRBV5-1 and TRBJ2-7, with D tentatively TRBD2 (5 bases). Trimming cost V 0 bases and J 2 bases, with 12 bases left between them. This CDR3 region has 15 residues. Germline values: CDR1 SGHRS, CDR2 YFSETQ. CDR3 DNA: TGCGCCAGCAGCTTGGGACTGACTACCACCTACGAGCAGTACTTC. Its protein product is CASSLGLTTTYEQYF.

The chain combines TRBV28 with TRBJ2-7; a weak D match, TRBD1 (6 bases). CDR3 length: 14 residues. Germline CDR1 and CDR2: MDHEN and SYDVKM. The V and J ends lost 6 bases and 5 bases respectively, with 17 bases between them. The CDR3 protein is CASRFRGVRHEQYF. CDR3 in DNA: TGTGCCAGCAGATTCAGGGGAGTCCGCCACGAGCAGTACTTC.

V and J are TRBV28 and TRBJ1-2; 8 bases line up with TRBD1. This CDR3 has 14 residues. Per germline, CDR1 MDHEN and CDR2 SYDVKM. V lost 3 bases to trimming and J lost 7 bases; unmatched junction nucleotides: 7. CDR3 region: CASSLAPGGGGYTF. Written as DNA, the CDR3 is TGTGCCAGCAGTTTGGCCCCAGGGGGCGGTGGCTACACCTTC.

J is TRBJ1-1 and V is TRBV28; D unclear. V dropped 3 bases and J dropped 4 bases, with 9 bases sitting between them. The CDR3 loop spans 13 amino acids. Germline CDR1 MDHEN, CDR2 SYDVKM. As DNA, the CDR3 is TGTGCCAGCAGTTTGATCGGGTCCACTGAAGCTTTCTTT. Protein product: CASSLIGSTEAFF.

This chain connects TRBV29-1 to TRBJ2-2; D possibly corresponds to TRBD1 (5 bases). The CDR3 is made up of 13 amino acids. The ends were cut back, 5 bases at V and 1 base at J, with 8 bases in the middle. Germline assignment: CDR1 SQVTM and CDR2 ANQGSEA. The CDR3 here is CSVLTENTGELFF. DNA of the CDR3: TGCAGCGTTCTGACAGAGAACACCGGGGAGCTGTTTTTT.

CDR3 nucleotides: TGTGCCAGCAGCTTGCTAGGGAGTGTGGCAACTAATGAAAAACTGTTTTTT. Translation: CASSLLGSVATNEKLFF. The chain has TRBV5-6 and TRBJ1-4; the D is unclear. The CDR3 sequence is 17 residues long. Germline V gene data show CDR1 as SGHDT and CDR2 as YYEEEE. Trimming removed 1 base at V and 0 bases at J, with 13 bases between.

This chain links TRBV28 with TRBJ2-2, with D unresolved. V lost 4 bases and J lost 1, with 7 bases in between. Germline-derived CDR1 and CDR2 are MDHEN and SYDVKM. This CDR3 is built from 14 residues. CDR3 in amino acids: CASSSLENTGELFF. CDR3 coding DNA: TGTGCCAGCAGTTCTCTAGAGAACACCGGGGAGCTGTTTTTT. The full variable domain, completed using reference TRBV28 and TRBJ2-2, is DVKVTQSSRYLVKRTGEKVFLECVQDMDHENMFWYRQDPGLGLRLIYFSYDVKMKEKGDIPEGYSVSREKKERFSLILESASTNQTSMYLCASSSLENTGELFFGEGSRLTVL.

The chain recombines TRBV15 with TRBJ2-3; tentative D call: TRBD1 (5 bases). This CDR3 has 14 residues. Germline values: CDR1 LNHNV, CDR2 YYDKDF (reference sequence). V was pared by 5 bases and J by 1 base, with 10 bases between. CDR3 nucleotides: TGTGCCACCAGCGAGCCACAGGGCACAGATACGCAGTATTTT. Protein: CATSEPQGTDTQYF. Full variable domain (remainder filled in from reference TRBV15 and TRBJ2-3): DAMVIQNPRYQVTQFGKPVTLSCSQTLNHNVMYWYQQKSSQAPKLLFHYYDKDFNNEADTPDNFQSRRPNTSFCFLDIRSPGLGDTAMYLCATSEPQGTDTQYFGPGTRLTVL.

The V and J genes are TRBV19 and TRBJ2-3, with D perhaps TRBD2 (6 bases). Deletions cut 5 bases from V and 0 bases from J, with 12 bases between. Per germline, CDR1 LNHDA and CDR2 SQIVND (reference sequence). The CDR3 sequence is 15 residues long. CDR3 in amino acids: CASSRLAASTDTQYF. For the CDR3, the DNA is TGTGCCAGTAGTCGTTTAGCGGCAAGCACAGATACGCAGTATTTT. Looking up the rest from reference TRBV19 and TRBJ2-3 gives the full variable domain: DGGITQSPKYLFRKEGQNVTLSCEQNLNHDAMYWYRQDPGQGLRLIYYSQIVNDFQKGDIAEGYSVSREKKESFPLTVTSAQKNPTAFYLCASSRLAASTDTQYFGPGTRLTVL.

The CDR3, as DNA: TGCGCCAGCAGCCAATCTGGACAGGACTATGGCTACACCTTC. Amino acid sequence: CASSQSGQDYGYTF. The V and J genes are TRBV4-1 and TRBJ1-2, with 7 bases matching TRBD1. Germline lookup yields CDR1 MGHRA and CDR2 YSYEKL. With 2 bases clipped from V and 3 bases from J, the junction kept 3 bases outside the gene matches. The CDR3 sequence is 14 residues long.

This sequence joins TRBV18 and TRBJ2-2; TRBD2 matches 10 bases. The CDR3 runs 16 residues. Trimming cost V 2 bases and J 6 bases; bases outside gene matches: 6. CDR1 and CDR2 (germline): KGHSH, LQKENI. CDR3 protein: CASSPVPGLASGELFF. The DNA of the CDR3 is TGTGCCAGCTCACCAGTTCCGGGACTAGCGTCCGGGGAGCTGTTTTTT. The whole variable domain, remainder taken from reference TRBV18 and TRBJ2-2, is NAGVMQNPRHLVRRRGQEARLRCSPMKGHSHVYWYRQLPEEGLKFMVYLQKENIIDESGMPKERFSAEFPKEGPSILRIQQVVRGDSAAYFCASSPVPGLASGELFFGEGSRLTVL.

The chain links TRBV18 to TRBJ2-5; a possible D gene is TRBD1 (5 bases). The CDR3 runs to 13 residues. Germline CDR1 KGHSH, CDR2 LQKENI. V shed 2 bases and J shed 3 bases, with 7 bases lying between them. This CDR3 is CASSPAREETQYF. In DNA form, the CDR3 reads TGTGCCAGCTCACCAGCCAGGGAAGAGACCCAGTACTTC.

The gene calls are TRBV9 and TRBJ1-5; tentative D call: TRBD1 (6 bases). The CDR3 has 18 residues. CDR1 is SGDLS, CDR2 YYNGEE, per germline. Deletions cut 0 bases from V and 0 bases from J, with 16 bases between. The CDR3 sequence is CASSVAQGPFYSNQPQHF. The CDR3 DNA is TGTGCCAGCAGCGTAGCACAGGGTCCCTTTTATAGCAATCAGCCCCAGCATTTT.

This clone came up a few times. The chain recombines TRBV5-5 with TRBJ2-7; D remains ambiguous. This CDR3 has 13 residues. Trimming pared 0 bases from V and 3 bases from J, leaving 7 bases between. Germline CDR1 and CDR2: SGHKS and YYEKEE (reference sequence). This chain's CDR3 is CASSLGRHYEQYF. CDR3 sequence (DNA): TGTGCCAGCAGCTTGGGCAGACACTACGAGCAGTACTTC.

This clone was found once. The genes are TRBV7-9 and TRBJ2-5; TRBD1 matches 7 bases. V lost 0 bases to trimming and J lost 2 bases; unmatched junction nucleotides: 3. The germline V gene encodes CDR1 SEHNR and CDR2 FQNEAQ (reference sequence). The CDR3 has 15 amino acids. The CDR3 nucleotides are TGTGCCAGCAGCTTAGCTAGGGGGCATCAAGAGACCCAGTACTTC. Its translation: CASSLARGHQETQYF.

This sequence joins TRBV19 and TRBJ2-2; TRBD2 matches at 13 bases. The CDR3 loop spans 16 amino acids. The J segment lost 5 bases and the V segment lost 6 bases, leaving 6 bases of the junction unmatched. CDR1 is LNHDA and CDR2 is SQIVND in the germline V gene (reference sequence). CDR3 protein: CASSPGLAGWTGELFF. The DNA of the CDR3 is TGTGCCAGTAGCCCGGGACTAGCGGGATGGACCGGGGAGCTGTTTTTT.